This TCR beta chain was identified during a study of T-cell memory formation after mild COVID-19 (TCRdb year 2021). For the wider study: TCR sequence clusters from the two donors were largely donor specific. Two young, previously healthy adult volunteers, one female and one male, were included in the cohort. In a couple of donors, T-cell clones that expanded and contracted after mild COVID-19 were tracked by sequencing TCRalpha and TCRbeta repertoires over time. The paper as a whole reports these results and caveats: SARS-CoV-2 specificity was not confirmed for the second-wave clones peaking on day 37. The study covered only a couple of mild cases, and larger cohorts including severe cases with pre-infection samples were considered necessary. Clones contracting from day 15 to 85 had balanced CD4/CD8 phenotypes, while a second wave expanding from day 15 to 37 was biased towards CD4+. Contracting CD4+ clones appeared mostly in the CM and EM memory subsets, whereas CD8+ clones were enriched in EMRA. Some responding clones were detected in pre-infection memory, suggesting pre-existing cross-reactive memory T cells joined the SARS-CoV-2 response.

According to the germline V gene, CDR1 reads MDHEN and CDR2 reads SYDVKM. Reading from cysteine to phenylalanine, the CDR3 counts 15 amino acids. Left in the record is the CDR3 DNA by itself, 45 bases read in frame from the first base. Between the V and J ends, shortened by 3 bases and 1 base respectively, the junction contains 11 bases. The sequencing machine was an Illumina NovaSeq 6000. cDNA libraries for TCRalpha and TCRbeta were prepared by 5'RACE using constant-segment primers, with sample barcodes and unique molecular identifiers added. Trizol reagent was used to extract RNA from every sample. Library amplification was performed in two PCR steps, and a second sample barcode and Illumina TruSeq adapters were introduced in the second step. Libraries were sequenced on an Illumina NovaSeq with 2 x 150 bp paired-end reads. As for the authors' bioinformatics: Demultiplexing of reads and collapsing into UMI-guided consensus sequences were performed with migec v1.2.7. Using mixcr v2.1.11, the UMI consensuses were aligned to TRA and TRB V and J templates and assembled into clonotypes. A clonotype was counted as expanded or contracted only when both edgeR and NoisET called the clonotype significant, with the noise models trained on biological replicates. For edgeR calls, the cutoffs were a false discovery rate-adjusted p below 0.01 and a log2 fold-change threshold of 1. As an exploratory analysis of dynamics, max-normalized trajectories of the 1000 most abundant clonotypes were examined with PCA combined with hierarchical clustering. Separately sequenced CD4+ and CD8+ repertoires were used to assign the CD4 or CD8 phenotype of responding clones. Using fastp at Q25 and MiXCR, TCRdb reprocessed the public reads and kept productive beta chains. Every distinct CDR3 protein forms one entry, paired with its most common genes and DNA. V and J calls and clone size were set by TCRdb, not the authors. The sample table shows about 100,000 distinct CDR3 sequences, and roughly a sixth are seen once. The top ten constitute roughly 5.5% of the sample.

Ficoll-Paque density gradient centrifugation was the method used to isolate PBMCs. This clonotype was recorded at least ten times. The antigen it recognizes is unknown. Qualities for individual bases were not recorded, and no much larger clone is one base off. The sequence joins TRBV28 to TRBJ2-3; the D segment could be TRBD2, given 6 matching bases. Specimen: PBMCs or a T cell subset sorted from them (not recorded which). The receptor comes from a man between 18 and 29 years old who had mild COVID-19 (a few samples of this study predate the infection). The sample titles of this study are shuffled in the database, so cell type and time point are left out; the donor was told from shared clones. CDR3 reads: CASSLAGRGTDTQYF. The bases are TGTGCCAGCAGTTTGGCGGGGAGAGGCACAGATACGCAGTATTTT. Outside the CDR3, residues come from the reference TRBV28 and TRBJ2-3 proteins, so the full variable domain is: DVKVTQSSRYLVKRTGEKVFLECVQDMDHENMFWYRQDPGLGLRLIYFSYDVKMKEKGDIPEGYSVSREKKERFSLILESASTNQTSMYLCASSLAGRGTDTQYFGPGTRLTVL.